Listed below are T cell receptor beta chains from one sample, sequenced in a study of T cell responses to AZD1222 COVID-19 vaccine. Method: immunoSEQ multiplex PCR; TCRdb's copy keeps in-frame clones and lacks some. This table holds about 130,000 clones, over 85% found once. The sample in question was peripheral blood, obtained on day 0 of AZD1222 vaccination. Source of these receptors: an adult in good health. The CDR3 runs from the conserved cysteine through the conserved F or W. D genes are given only for firm matches. Clone size, where shown, is once, few, many, or a class for clones that have expanded.

>NA|TRBJ1-2|TRBD1|TRBV7-9
CASSLGGQGLVHGYTF
TGTGCCAGCAGCTTAGGGGGACAGGGCCTGGTTCATGGCTACACCTTC
>NA|TRBJ1-2|NA|TRBV10-3
CAISEPYGYTF
TGTGCCATCAGTGAGCCCTATGGCTACACCTTC
>NA|TRBJ2-7|NA|TRBV5-6
CASSLGVGSSYEQYF
TGTGCCAGCAGCTTGGGGGTGGGAAGCTCCTACGAGCAGTACTTC
>once|TRBJ2-3|TRBD1|TRBV7-9
CASSSSGTGRYGDTQYF
TGTGCCAGCAGCTCCTCCGGGACAGGGCGATATGGGGATACGCAGTATTTT
>NA|TRBJ1-5|TRBD1|TRBV10-3
CATGQGGILSNQPQHF
TGTGCCACAGGACAGGGGGGAATTTTGAGCAATCAGCCCCAGCATTTT
>once|TRBJ1-6|NA|TRBV6-5
CASRNSLNGNSPLHF
TGTGCCAGCAGGAACTCTCTGAACGGCAATTCACCCCTCCACTTT
>NA|TRBJ2-7|TRBD2|TRBV2
CARGAGGSGEQYF
TGTGCCAGGGGTGCGGGGGGGTCTGGAGAGCAGTACTTC
>NA|TRBJ2-3|TRBD1|TRBV5-1
CASSAPGGRTDTQYF
TGCGCCAGCAGCGCCCCAGGGGGCAGGACAGATACGCAGTATTTT
>NA|TRBJ2-2|TRBD2|TRBV5-1
CASSLGAGGLNTGELFF
TGCGCCAGCAGCTTGGGTGCGGGGGGCTTGAACACCGGGGAGCTGTTTTTT
>NA|TRBJ1-1|NA|TRBV6-1
CASSEVASLNTEAFF
TGTGCCAGCAGTGAAGTGGCCAGTCTGAACACTGAAGCTTTCTTT
>NA|TRBJ2-5|NA|TRBV30
CAWKRIGGETQYF
TGTGCCTGGAAACGGATCGGAGGAGAGACCCAGTACTTC
>NA|TRBJ1-2|NA|TRBV3-1/TRBV3-2
CAARSFRGYTF
TGTGCCGCCAGGTCCTTCCGAGGCTACACCTTC
>once|TRBJ2-5|NA|TRBV7-2
CASTFSRWGETQYF
TGTGCCAGCACCTTCTCCCGGTGGGGGGAGACCCAGTACTTC
>NA|TRBJ2-2|TRBD2|TRBV9
CASSVGSGDTGELFF
TGTGCCAGCAGCGTAGGAAGCGGGGACACCGGGGAGCTGTTTTTT